These 13 T cell receptor beta chains came from one sample sequenced in a study of cytomegalovirus exposure and HLA in healthy donors (dated by TCRdb to between 2016 and 2019). The protocol used for the library was the immunoSEQ multiplex PCR assay. For the multiplex PCR, a mixture combining 60 forward primers for TCR Vbeta segments and 13 reverse primers for TCR Jbeta segments was used. Entries here come from immuneACCESS through TCRdb and include only in-frame sequences with V and J called. Some clones fail to appear in such tables; in the studies checked, an unresolved V gene covers under half of the shortfall, and the cause of the remainder is unknown. The sample table records around 170,000 clones; around 77% of these occur just once. Together, the top ten hold approximately 2.5% of the sample. The sequencing input was PBMCs. All receptors come from a man between 60 and 70 years old in good health and CMV-seronegative.

The chain is built from TRBV6-1 and TRBJ1-6; the match to TRBD1 covers 10 bases. The V segment lost 6 bases and the J segment 8 bases; nucleotides outside the gene matches: 7. The germline V gene has CDR1 MNHNS and CDR2 SASEGT. The CDR3 is 15 residues long. The chain's CDR3 is CASSAWTGGDSPLHF. The DNA for the CDR3 is TGTGCCAGCAGCGCATGGACAGGGGGGGATTCACCCCTCCACTTT.

This chain connects TRBV7-3 to TRBJ2-7, with TRBD2 identical over 8 bases. CDR1 and CDR2 from the germline V gene are SGHTA and FQGTGA. The CDR3 totals 16 residues. V lost 3 bases and J lost 6; bases outside the gene matches: 13. The CDR3 sequence is CASSLVGSGSRGEQYF. As DNA, the CDR3 is TGTGCCAGCAGCTTGGTCGGGAGCGGGAGTAGGGGCGAGCAGTACTTC. The full variable domain, its missing parts supplied by reference TRBV7-3 and TRBJ2-7, is GAGVSQTPSNKVTEKGKYVELRCDPISGHTALYWYRQSLGQGPEFLIYFQGTGAADDSGLPNDRFFAVRPEGSVSTLKIQRTERGDSAVYLCASSLVGSGSRGEQYFGPGTRLTVT.

The chain recombines TRBV6-5 with TRBJ2-1; D gene ambiguous. Trimming removed 2 bases at V and 3 bases at J, with 14 bases between. CDR3 length equals 16 residues. Germline V gene data show CDR1 as MNHEY and CDR2 as SVGAGI. As DNA, the CDR3 is TGTGCCAGCAGTTACGCTGAGAGGCTTCTCTACAATGAGCAGTTCTTC. This sequence encodes CASSYAERLLYNEQFF.

The chain is built from TRBV5-1 and TRBJ1-1; 12 bases map to TRBD1. Germline V CDR1 and CDR2: SGHRS, YFSETQ. V shed 3 bases and J 5 bases; nucleotides not matched to a gene: 2. The CDR3 runs to 14 residues. This CDR3 is CASSWGQGATEAFF. For the CDR3, the DNA is TGCGCCAGCAGCTGGGGACAGGGGGCAACTGAAGCTTTCTTT.

This clone was picked up one time. V is TRBV18 and J is TRBJ1-5; 11 nucleotides align to TRBD1. V was pared by 4 bases and J by 7 bases, with 3 bases of the junction left unmatched. Germline assignment: CDR1 KGHSH and CDR2 LQKENI. CDR3 length equals 14 residues. CDR3 sequence (DNA): TGTGCCAGCTCACTGGGACAGGGGGAACAGCCCCAGCATTTT. It translates to CASSLGQGEQPQHF. The whole variable domain, remainder taken from reference TRBV18 and TRBJ1-5, is NAGVMQNPRHLVRRRGQEARLRCSPMKGHSHVYWYRQLPEEGLKFMVYLQKENIIDESGMPKERFSAEFPKEGPSILRIQQVVRGDSAAYFCASSLGQGEQPQHFGDGTRLSIL.

This clone came up a few times. The gene calls are TRBV5-4 and TRBJ1-1; D is undetermined. Germline V CDR1 and CDR2: SGHNT, YYREEE (reference sequence). The CDR3 is 13 residues long. The V and J ends lost 5 bases and 0 bases respectively, with 8 bases between them. CDR3 residues: CASSQQLNTEAFF. In DNA form, the CDR3 reads TGTGCCAGCAGTCAACAGCTGAACACTGAAGCTTTCTTT.

This clone has only a few counts. This chain joins TRBV11-2 and TRBJ1-2, with 11 nucleotides matching TRBD1. The CDR3 spans 16 residues. The germline CDR1 and CDR2 sequences are SGHAT and FQNNGV. V shed 5 bases and J 3 bases; nucleotides not matched to a gene: 8. The CDR3 DNA sequence: TGTGCCAGCAGCCCACAAGGGACAGGGGGTTACTATGGCTACACCTTC. Translated, it gives CASSPQGTGGYYGYTF.

The rearrangement links TRBV5-1 to TRBJ2-5; weak D call: TRBD2 (6 bases). Germline V gives CDR1 SGHRS, CDR2 YFSETQ. V lost 3 bases to trimming and J lost 5 bases, with 14 bases between them. This CDR3 comprises 14 residues. The CDR3, as DNA: TGCGCCAGCAGCTCGGAGGGGACGTGGGAGACCCAGTACTTC. It codes for CASSSEGTWETQYF.

This sequence joins TRBV4-3 and TRBJ2-5; tentatively, D is TRBD2 (6 bases). TRBJ2-7 explains the end of the DNA better; the J call may be wrong. Germline V gives CDR1 LGHNA, CDR2 YSLEER. CDR3 length equals 16 residues. This CDR3 reads CASSQDLGGGSYEQYF. CDR3 nucleotide sequence: TGCGCCAGCAGCCAAGATTTGGGGGGTGGAAGCTACGAGCAGTACTTC.

The chain carries TRBV27 and TRBJ2-2, with D maybe TRBD2 (6 bases). Germline-derived CDR1 and CDR2 are MNHEY and SMNVEV (reference sequence). This CDR3 has 13 amino acids. V lost 6 bases to trimming and J lost 6 bases, with 11 bases between them. CDR3 nucleotide sequence: TGTGCCAGCAGAGGGGCGGGGCCCGGGGAGCTGTTTTTT. It specifies CASRGAGPGELFF.

The chain links TRBV2 to TRBJ2-7; possibly TRBD2 for D (6 bases). This CDR3 contains 13 residues. The V gene lost 11 bases and the J gene lost 6 bases, with 20 bases spanning the gap. Germline-derived CDR1 and CDR2 are SNHLY and FYNNEI. The CDR3 nucleotides are TGTGCCGGAGAGCGGGCAGCTCAAGGCGAGCAGTACTTC. Amino acids: CAGERAAQGEQYF. The variable domain in full, completed from reference TRBV2 and TRBJ2-7, reads EPEVTQTPSHQVTQMGQEVILRCVPISNHLYFYWYRQILGQKVEFLVSFYNNEISEKSEIFDDQFSVERPDGSNFTLKIRSTKLEDSAMYFCAGERAAQGEQYFGPGTRLTVT.

This clone was seen a handful of times. This chain links TRBV28 with TRBJ2-7, with D possibly being TRBD1 (5 bases). Germline loops: CDR1 MDHEN, CDR2 SYDVKM. V lost 5 bases and J lost 5, with 10 bases in between. The CDR3 loop spans 12 amino acids. The CDR3 coding sequence is TGTGCCAGCAGTCCCCACAGGCACGAGCAGTACTTC. Translated, it gives CASSPHRHEQYF.

CDR3 bases: TGTGCCAGAAGCTTGGTTTCAGGCGGCAATCAGCCCCAGCATTTT. Residues: CARSLVSGGNQPQHF. The gene calls are TRBV5-3 and TRBJ1-5, with unresolved D. TRBV5-3 has ORF status, its function being uncertain. V was shortened by 0 bases and J by 2 bases, with 9 bases between the two germline ends. This CDR3 comprises 15 residues.